The 20 T cell receptor beta chains in this list originate from one sample, sequenced in a study of T-cell memory formation after mild COVID-19. TCRdb re-analysed the 5' RACE reads in MiXCR, keeping a single row per CDR3 protein. This sample carries approximately 45,000 distinct CDR3 sequences, around 6.3% of them seen once, and the ten largest clones take roughly 0.79%. Sequenced input: PBMCs or a T cell subset sorted from them (not recorded which). The receptors derive from an adult who had mild COVID-19 (a few samples of this study predate the infection). Cell type and time point are not known.

This clonotype is classed as medium-sized. The chain has TRBV29-1 and TRBJ2-1, with a possible D match to TRBD2 (5 bases). Trimming took 3 bases from V and 4 from J, leaving 7 bases between them. The CDR3 extends over 12 amino acids. Germline V lookup: CDR1 SQVTM, CDR2 ANQGSEA. The CDR3 protein is CSVEEVYNEQFF. As DNA, the CDR3 is TGCAGCGTTGAGGAGGTTTACAATGAGCAGTTCTTC.

This clonotype has at least ten counts. The J gene is TRBJ1-1, the V gene TRBV5-1; D is unresolved. With 1 base removed from V and 1 base from J, the gap between germline ends came to 5 bases. The CDR3 is 13 residues long. CDR1 and CDR2 (germline): SGHRS, YFSETQ. CDR3 region: CASSLSRNTEAFF. The CDR3 coding sequence is TGCGCCAGCAGCTTGTCCAGGAACACTGAAGCTTTCTTT. The full variable domain, in which reference TRBV5-1 and TRBJ1-1 provide the parts outside the CDR3, is KAGVTQTPRYLIKTRGQQVTLSCSPISGHRSVSWYQQTPGQGLQFLFEYFSETQRNKGNFPGRFSGRQFSNSRSEMNVSTLELGDSALYLCASSLSRNTEAFFGQGTRLTVV.

This clonotype was seen ten or more times. The genes are TRBV7-9 and TRBJ2-3; no firm D call. Germline assignment: CDR1 SEHNR and CDR2 FQNEAQ (reference sequence). The CDR3 covers 12 residues. The V and J ends lost 2 bases and 4 bases respectively, with 4 bases between them. The CDR3 DNA is TGTGCCAGCAGCTTATCACCAGATACGCAGTATTTT. Translating it yields CASSLSPDTQYF.

The chain is built from TRBV7-2 and TRBJ2-3, with D maybe TRBD2 (6 bases). This CDR3 region has 14 residues. Germline CDR1 SGHTA, CDR2 FQGNSA. Trimming stripped 3 bases from V and 4 bases from J, with 11 bases between. The CDR3 nucleotides are TGTGCCAGCAGCTTGAGGACTACCCCAGATACGCAGTATTTT. Residues: CASSLRTTPDTQYF.

This clonotype has at least ten counts. The chain links TRBV7-2 to TRBJ2-7; D may correspond to TRBD1 or TRBD2 (6 bases each). The germline gives CDR1 SGHTA, CDR2 FQGNSA. This CDR3 has 15 amino acids. V lost 2 bases, J lost 2 bases, and 13 bases lay in between. The CDR3 loop reads CASSLWGAATYEQYF. CDR3 coding DNA: TGTGCCAGCAGCTTATGGGGGGCAGCGACCTACGAGCAGTACTTC. The variable domain in full, completed from reference TRBV7-2 and TRBJ2-7, reads GAGVSQSPSNKVTEKGKDVELRCDPISGHTALYWYRQSLGQGLEFLIYFQGNSAPDKSGLPSDRFSAERTGGSVSTLTIQRTQQEDSAVYLCASSLWGAATYEQYFGPGTRLTVT.

This clonotype was counted a few times. The rearrangement links TRBV27 to TRBJ2-7; D not resolved. This CDR3 is 14 amino acids long. Germline loops: CDR1 MNHEY, CDR2 SMNVEV (reference sequence). The V gene lost 6 bases and the J gene lost 0 bases, with 12 bases spanning the gap. The CDR3 is CASRRKGDSYEQYF. In DNA form, the CDR3 reads TGTGCCAGCAGAAGAAAAGGCGACTCCTACGAGCAGTACTTC.

The gene calls are TRBV2 and TRBJ1-3, with TRBD1 matching 8 bases. CDR1 is SNHLY, CDR2 FYNNEI, per germline. V shed 6 bases, J shed 3 bases, and the junction held 1 base outside the gene matches. The CDR3 length is 13 residues. The CDR3 region is CASRTGVGNTIYF. The CDR3 DNA sequence: TGTGCCAGCAGGACAGGGGTTGGAAACACCATATATTTT.

The chain employs TRBV11-3 and TRBJ1-5; D may be TRBD1 (5 bases). Germline CDR1 SGHNT, CDR2 YENEEA. V was cut by 5 bases and J by 5 bases, with 7 bases left in between. The CDR3 contains 12 residues. In nucleotides, the CDR3 is TGTGCCAGCAGCAGGGGCGATCAGCCCCAGCATTTT. Residues: CASSRGDQPQHF.

This clonotype was counted at least ten times. This rearrangement joins TRBV5-1 to TRBJ2-7; the D is unclear. CDR3 length: 14 residues. Trimming cost V 0 bases and J 5 bases, with 12 bases left between them. Germline V gene data show CDR1 as SGHRS and CDR2 as YFSETQ. The CDR3 DNA follows: TGCGCCAGCAGCTTGGGGCAAGCGTTACACGAGCAGTACTTC. Amino acid sequence: CASSLGQALHEQYF. The whole variable domain, remainder taken from reference TRBV5-1 and TRBJ2-7, is KAGVTQTPRYLIKTRGQQVTLSCSPISGHRSVSWYQQTPGQGLQFLFEYFSETQRNKGNFPGRFSGRQFSNSRSEMNVSTLELGDSALYLCASSLGQALHEQYFGPGTRLTVT.

The gene calls are TRBV7-9 and TRBJ2-7, with TRBD1 matching 8 bases. CDR3 size: 17 residues. Germline V gene lookup returns CDR1 SEHNR and CDR2 FQNEAQ (reference sequence). Unmatched junction bases numbered 7, after V lost 0 bases and J lost 0 bases. CDR3 loop: CASSLASRTGFSYEQYF. The CDR3 nucleotides are TGTGCCAGCAGCTTAGCTTCCCGGACAGGGTTCTCCTACGAGCAGTACTTC.

At least ten counts were recorded for this clonotype. This chain connects TRBV28 to TRBJ1-1, with no clear D. This CDR3 region has 15 residues. Trimming left V 1 base short and J 6 bases short, with 15 bases between. The germline V gene has CDR1 MDHEN and CDR2 SYDVKM. The CDR3 reads CASSLLGRMAAEAFF. CDR3 nucleotide sequence: TGTGCCAGCAGTTTATTAGGGCGGATGGCCGCTGAAGCTTTCTTT.

The chain is built from TRBV20-1 and TRBJ1-5; D gene unclear. This CDR3 contains 13 residues. Per the germline V gene, CDR1 is DFQATT and CDR2 is SNEGSKA (reference sequence). The V end lost 4 bases, the J end lost 5 bases, and 12 bases lay between the germline ends. The CDR3 protein is CSAKYDTDQPQHF. The CDR3, as DNA: TGCAGTGCTAAATATGACACTGATCAGCCCCAGCATTTT.

Only a few counts were recorded for this clonotype. The V gene is TRBV20-1, the J gene TRBJ1-2, with TRBD1 matching 8 bases. The germline CDR1 and CDR2 sequences are DFQATT and SNEGSKA (reference sequence). The CDR3 contains 14 residues. The V gene end was trimmed by 0 bases and the J gene end by 2 bases; junction bases not matched to a gene: 2. The CDR3 reads CSARDTGGNYGYTF. CDR3 DNA sequence: TGCAGTGCTAGAGATACAGGGGGGAACTATGGCTACACCTTC.

Ten or more counts support this clonotype. The rearrangement joins TRBV3-1 to TRBJ2-7; D is uncertain. Germline CDR1 is LGHDT and CDR2 is YNNKEL (reference sequence). CDR3 length: 14 amino acids. The germline V and J ends were trimmed by 3 bases and 0 bases, with 9 bases remaining between them. CDR3 nucleotides: TGTGCCAGCAGCCACACCGGGCCCTCCTACGAGCAGTACTTC. Translating it yields CASSHTGPSYEQYF.

At least ten counts were recorded for this clonotype. The chain uses TRBV20-1 and TRBJ2-7; tentatively, D is TRBD2 (5 bases). V lost 3 bases to trimming and J lost 2 bases, with 17 bases between them. The CDR3 runs to 15 residues. Germline CDR1 is DFQATT and CDR2 is SNEGSKA (reference sequence). Here the CDR3 reads CSARDHGVPTYEQYF. In DNA, the CDR3 is TGCAGTGCTAGGGACCACGGGGTGCCAACCTACGAGCAGTACTTC.

The chain joins TRBV18 to TRBJ2-2, with a tentative D call TRBD1 (5 bases). The CDR3 length is 15 residues. With 8 bases removed from V and 3 bases from J, the gap between germline ends came to 16 bases. Germline CDR1 is KGHSH and CDR2 is LQKENI. CDR3 DNA sequence: TGTGCCAGCCACCGTCCAGGGCTGGACACCGGGGAGCTGTTTTTT. Translated: CASHRPGLDTGELFF.

The sample holds many counts of this clonotype. The V and J genes are TRBV5-1 and TRBJ1-1; 9 bases match TRBD1. There are 14 residues in the CDR3. V gave up 4 bases and J gave up 5 bases; unmatched junction bases: 6. Germline V lookup: CDR1 SGHRS, CDR2 YFSETQ. Here the CDR3 DNA reads TGCGCCAGCAGCCCGGGACAGGGCGGGACTGAAGCTTTCTTT. As protein: CASSPGQGGTEAFF.

Ten or more counts support this clonotype. This chain uses TRBV7-9 with TRBJ1-1, with D uncertain. The CDR3 has 17 residues. CDR1 SEHNR and CDR2 FQNEAQ come from the germline V gene (reference sequence). With 1 base removed from V and 1 base from J, the gap between germline ends came to 16 bases. CDR3 DNA sequence: TGTGCCAGCAGCTTAGACGGAGGCTCTAAACAGAACACTGAAGCTTTCTTT. This gives the protein CASSLDGGSKQNTEAFF.

The chain carries TRBV18 and TRBJ2-2; D possibly matches TRBD1 or TRBD2 (5 bases each). Trimming took off 3 bases at V and 2 bases at J, with 10 bases between the two ends. Germline assignment: CDR1 KGHSH and CDR2 LQKENI. The CDR3 is 15 amino acids. CDR3 in amino acids: CASSPQGVNTGELFF. The CDR3 nucleotides are TGTGCCAGCTCACCTCAGGGAGTTAACACCGGGGAGCTGTTTTTT.

This clonotype was detected ten times or more. CDR3: CASSRDTNQPQHF. The CDR3 nucleotides are TGCGCCAGCAGCCGGGACACTAATCAGCCCCAGCATTTT. V usage is TRBV4-1 and J usage is TRBJ1-5, with D tentatively TRBD1 (6 bases). CDR3 length: 13 residues. Trimming removed 4 bases at V and 4 bases at J, with 8 bases between. Germline CDR1 MGHRA, CDR2 YSYEKL.